This T cell receptor beta chain was obtained from a study of identical twins. Findings and limits, study-wide: Low generation probability was overrepresented in out-of-frame alpha sequences shared by twins.

Germline CDR1 reads DFQATT; CDR2 reads SNEGSKA (reference sequence). Germline trimming cut 8 bases from V and 4 bases from J; bases unmatched to any gene: 13. The CDR3 extends over 14 amino acids. This clonotype was detected only a few times. Its cognate antigen is unknown. A universal primer site was incorporated via template switching, and the cDNA contained unique molecular identifiers. TCRdb redid the calling of the 5' RACE reads with MiXCR, one entry per CDR3 protein. The sample has around 680,000 distinct CDR3 sequences, over 8.5% seen once. The sample was also reused in another study, on yellow fever vaccine responses in identical twins.

The sequence was collected from a woman aged 18-29 years in good health. The material sequenced was PBMCs. This sequence joins TRBV20-1 and TRBJ1-1, with TRBD1 matching over 7 bases. The CDR3 DNA follows: TGCAGTACTTCAAAGGAGGGGGCGGGCACTGAAGCTTTCTTT. Protein product: CSTSKEGAGTEAFF.